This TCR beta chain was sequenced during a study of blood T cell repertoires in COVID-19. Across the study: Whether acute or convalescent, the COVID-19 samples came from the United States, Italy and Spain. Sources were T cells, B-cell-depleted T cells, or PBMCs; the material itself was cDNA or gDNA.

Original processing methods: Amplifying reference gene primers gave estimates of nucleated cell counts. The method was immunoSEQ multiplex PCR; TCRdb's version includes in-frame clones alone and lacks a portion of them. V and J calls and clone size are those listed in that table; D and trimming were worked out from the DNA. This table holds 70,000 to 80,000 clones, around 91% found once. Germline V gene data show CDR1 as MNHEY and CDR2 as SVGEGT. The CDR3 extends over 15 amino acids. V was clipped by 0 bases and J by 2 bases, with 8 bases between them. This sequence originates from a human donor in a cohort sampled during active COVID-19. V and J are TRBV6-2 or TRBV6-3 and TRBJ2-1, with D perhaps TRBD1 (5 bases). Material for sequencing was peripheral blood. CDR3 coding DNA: TGTGCCAGCAGTTACTCAGGGGAACCCTACAATGAGCAGTTCTTC. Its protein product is CASSYSGEPYNEQFF.